These 5 T cell receptor beta chains came from one sample sequenced in a study of T-cell reconstitution after alpha-beta-depleted transplantation in children (dated by TCRdb to about 2016). The library was built by means of PCR. TCRdb records Illumina HiSeq 2500 as the sequencer. Molecular barcoding was employed in the preparation of TCR libraries, with unique molecular identifiers being used to normalize TCRbeta repertoire quantification. TCRdb reworked the public reads: Q25 trimming with fastp, MiXCR clone assembly, productive beta chains retained. CDR3 protein sequences are deduplicated, and each keeps its most common genes and DNA. The sample table shows about 360,000 distinct CDR3 sequences, and about an eighth are seen once. The ten largest make up over 3.5% of the sample. The starting material was PBMCs, obtained from the stem cell graft. The receptor source for this set is a human donor who donated a stem cell graft to a child with Fanconi anemia.

This clonotype showed up just once. The chain combines TRBV6-5 with TRBJ2-1; TRBD1 agrees at 7 bases. Looked up from germline, CDR1 is MNHEY and CDR2 is SVGAGI. After removal of 4 bases from V and 7 bases from J, the junction contained 7 bases not matched to a gene. CDR3 length: 14 amino acids. CDR3 nucleotides: TGTGCCAGCAGTTCAAGACAGGGAATAAATGAGCAGTTCTTC. Protein: CASSSRQGINEQFF.

V usage is TRBV20-1 and J usage is TRBJ2-7; D uncertain. V lost 3 bases to trimming and J lost 5 bases, with 8 bases between them. The CDR3 totals 11 residues. Germline CDR1 and CDR2: DFQATT and SNEGSKA (reference sequence). CDR3 bases: TGCAGTGCTAGTATAGGCGACGAGCAGTACTTC. Its translation: CSASIGDEQYF.

This clonotype was detected ten times or more. V is TRBV10-3 and J is TRBJ1-1, with 8 bases fitting TRBD1. Per the germline V gene, CDR1 is ENHRY and CDR2 is SYGVKD. V trimming: 10 bases; J trimming: 3 bases; junction bases outside the gene matches: 7. CDR3 length: 13 amino acids. This chain's CDR3 is CANGQGPDTEAFF. CDR3 bases: TGTGCCAACGGACAGGGACCGGACACTGAAGCTTTCTTT.

Only a few counts were recorded for this clonotype. The V and J genes are TRBV2 and TRBJ1-2; no clear D gene. With 3 bases removed from V and 3 bases from J, the gap between germline ends came to 5 bases. In germline, CDR1 is SNHLY, CDR2 FYNNEI. The CDR3 has 12 residues. This CDR3 reads CASSERDYGYTF. The DNA for the CDR3 is TGTGCCAGCAGTGAGAGGGACTATGGCTACACCTTC.

This clonotype was counted between two and nine times. The J gene is TRBJ1-3, the V gene TRBV11-2; 8 bases align to TRBD1. Per germline, CDR1 SGHAT and CDR2 FQNNGV. The J segment lost 11 bases and the V segment lost 5 bases, leaving 17 bases of the junction unmatched. The CDR3 is made up of 16 amino acids. The CDR3 DNA follows: TGTGCCAGCAGCCACGCCGGGACAGGCCTTGTTGGGCCCATATATTTT. Translating it yields CASSHAGTGLVGPIYF.